A single sample is the source of the 22 T cell receptor beta chains below, sequenced in a study of OX40 agonist ivuxolimab in advanced cancers. Profiled with immunoSEQ multiplex PCR; TCRdb holds only in-frame clones, not every one. In the table there are tens of thousands of clones, 75% to 90% of which are singletons. The sample consisted of CD4+ or CD8+ T cells sorted from blood, taken in a trial of the OX40 agonist ivuxolimab. These receptors came from an adult with an advanced solid tumor such as melanoma, head and neck, liver or kidney cancer.

The rearrangement links TRBV28 to TRBJ2-7; D gene ambiguous. This CDR3 spans 13 amino acids. Trimming left V 5 bases short and J 1 base short, with 9 bases between. Germline CDR1 is MDHEN and CDR2 is SYDVKM. The CDR3 DNA reads TGTGCCAGCAGTCGGAGTGGATCCTACGAGCAGTACTTC. It is translated as CASSRSGSYEQYF. The variable domain in full, with the rest retrieved from reference TRBV28 and TRBJ2-7, is DVKVTQSSRYLVKRTGEKVFLECVQDMDHENMFWYRQDPGLGLRLIYFSYDVKMKEKGDIPEGYSVSREKKERFSLILESASTNQTSMYLCASSRSGSYEQYFGPGTRLTVT.

V and J are TRBV5-6 and TRBJ2-3, with D unclear. Between the trimmed V and J ends, which lost 0 bases and 6 bases, there was a span of 2 bases. CDR1 and CDR2 from the germline V gene are SGHDT and YYEEEE. The CDR3 extends over 11 amino acids. The CDR3 DNA follows: TGTGCCAGCAGCTTGGCGGATACGCAGTATTTT. This encodes CASSLADTQYF.

This sequence joins TRBV4-2 and TRBJ1-6, with D uncertain. V was cut by 3 bases and J by 7 bases, with 13 bases left in between. The germline V gene encodes CDR1 LGHNA and CDR2 YNFKEQ. The CDR3 has 15 residues. CDR3 loop: CASSQWFSANSPLHF. The CDR3 nucleotides are TGTGCCAGCAGCCAGTGGTTTTCAGCCAATTCACCCCTCCACTTT.

The J gene is TRBJ2-7, the V gene TRBV5-1; TRBD1 matches at 8 bases. The CDR3 is 14 amino acids. Trimming removed 4 bases from V and 4 bases from J; junction bases left unmatched: 7. Germline V gives CDR1 SGHRS, CDR2 YFSETQ. CDR3 DNA sequence: TGCGCCAGCAGCATCAGGGGGCGCGGATACGAGCAGTACTTC. It codes for CASSIRGRGYEQYF.

The rearrangement joins TRBV27 to TRBJ1-1; 7 nucleotides line up with TRBD1. Unmatched junction bases numbered 12, after V lost 4 bases and J lost 4 bases. This CDR3 has 16 residues. Germline loops: CDR1 MNHEY, CDR2 SMNVEV (reference sequence). The CDR3 nucleotides read TGTGCCAGCAGTTCCTACCCGACAGGGCTGGCCACTGAAGCTTTCTTT. This sequence encodes CASSSYPTGLATEAFF.

This chain uses TRBV7-2 with TRBJ2-7; D remains unclear. Germline CDR1 is SGHTA and CDR2 is FQGNSA. CDR3 size: 14 residues. Trimming pared 3 bases from V and 0 bases from J, leaving 9 bases between. The CDR3 nucleotides are TGTGCCAGCAGCTTGGGTCCCTTCTCCTACGAGCAGTACTTC. It specifies CASSLGPFSYEQYF.

This sequence joins TRBV7-3 and TRBJ2-3; 7 positions match TRBD2. Trimming cost V 5 bases and J 0 bases; bases outside gene matches: 5. The germline V gene has CDR1 SGHTA and CDR2 FQGTGA. The CDR3 contains 15 residues. The CDR3 DNA reads as TGTGCCAGCAGCCAAGTACTAGCGAGCACAGATACGCAGTATTTT. As protein: CASSQVLASTDTQYF.

V usage is TRBV28 and J usage is TRBJ1-4; the D gene is possibly TRBD1 (5 bases). Deletions cut 5 bases from V and 0 bases from J, with 10 bases between. The CDR3 spans 15 residues. CDR1 and CDR2 from the germline V gene are MDHEN and SYDVKM. The CDR3 loop reads CASSVIGATNEKLFF. CDR3 nucleotides: TGTGCCAGCAGTGTCATAGGGGCAACTAATGAAAAACTGTTTTTT.

The V call is TRBV10-3, the J call TRBJ2-3, with D hard to call. Germline-derived CDR1 and CDR2 are ENHRY and SYGVKD. V shed 2 bases and J shed 0 bases, with 12 bases lying between them. This CDR3 is built from 16 residues. In DNA, the CDR3 is TGTGCCATCAGTGAGCCCCGAGCTGATAGCACAGATACGCAGTATTTT. Encoded protein: CAISEPRADSTDTQYF.

This chain connects TRBV19 to TRBJ2-1; 9 positions match TRBD1. Per the germline V gene, CDR1 is LNHDA and CDR2 is SQIVND (reference sequence). Unmatched junction bases numbered 4, after V lost 10 bases and J lost 3 bases. The CDR3 is 13 residues long. The CDR3 bases are TGTGCCACCTTGGACAGGGGCTACAATGAGCAGTTCTTC. Its translation is CATLDRGYNEQFF.

This sequence joins TRBV4-1 and TRBJ1-5, with 10 bases lining up with TRBD1. This CDR3 comprises 15 residues. J gave up 7 bases and V 4 bases, and 7 bases lay outside the gene matches. In germline, CDR1 is MGHRA, CDR2 YSYEKL. Written as DNA, the CDR3 is TGCGCCAGCAGCCCCTCTGGGACAGGGGAACAGCCCCAGCATTTT. Its protein product is CASSPSGTGEQPQHF.

J is TRBJ2-1 and V is TRBV4-1; 10 positions agree with TRBD2. From germline, CDR1 is MGHRA and CDR2 YSYEKL. The CDR3 sequence is 17 residues long. The trim removed 2 bases at V and 15 bases at J, leaving 19 bases unmatched. The CDR3 protein is CASSQTGTSARWEGWFF. The CDR3 nucleotides are TGCGCCAGCAGCCAAACCGGGACTAGCGCCCGGTGGGAGGGGTGGTTCTTC.

This clone was observed a single time. The V and J genes are TRBV19 and TRBJ2-2, with D maybe TRBD2 (5 bases). The CDR3 spans 14 residues. V gave up 9 bases and J gave up 2 bases, with 13 bases separating them. Germline values: CDR1 LNHDA, CDR2 SQIVND (reference sequence). The CDR3 reads CASTYAGNTGELFF. Here the CDR3 DNA reads TGTGCCAGCACTTATGCGGGCAACACCGGGGAGCTGTTTTTT.

J is TRBJ2-2 and V is TRBV6-5, with D perhaps assigned TRBD1 or TRBD2 (5 bases each). V was trimmed by 0 bases and J by 1 base, leaving 9 bases between them. Germline CDR1 and CDR2: MNHEY and SVGAGI. The CDR3 sequence is 16 residues long. CDR3 coding DNA: TGTGCCAGCAGTTACTCGGGGGAAGGGAACACCGGGGAGCTGTTTTTT. Encoded protein: CASSYSGEGNTGELFF.

This clone occurred once. Other DNA sequences in the same sample also yield this CDR3. This chain links TRBV6-1 with TRBJ2-1, with 9 bases matching TRBD2. Germline V lookup: CDR1 MNHNS, CDR2 SASEGT. The CDR3 is 15 residues long. The V segment lost 3 bases and the J segment 4 bases; nucleotides outside the gene matches: 4. For the CDR3, the DNA is TGTGCCAGCAGTGAGCTAGCGGGATCGTACAATGAGCAGTTCTTC. Translation: CASSELAGSYNEQFF.

The V gene is TRBV10-2, the J gene TRBJ2-5; perhaps TRBD1 as D (5 bases). The CDR3 extends over 13 amino acids. V lost 6 bases, J lost 5 bases, and 13 bases lay in between. Germline V gene data show CDR1 as WSHSY and CDR2 as SAAADI. The CDR3 loop is CASRPDSGETQYF. The CDR3 DNA is TGCGCCAGCAGGCCCGACTCAGGGGAGACCCAGTACTTC.

This clone was observed once. The chain links TRBV11-3 to TRBJ2-3, with D uncertain. V was cut by 1 base and J by 4 bases, with 6 bases left in between. CDR3 length equals 13 residues. Germline CDR1 reads SGHNT; CDR2 reads YENEEA. The CDR3 reads CASSLGVPDTQYF. The CDR3 DNA is TGTGCCAGCAGCTTAGGAGTCCCAGATACGCAGTATTTT.

This chain uses TRBV7-9 with TRBJ2-7, with a tentative D call TRBD1 (5 bases). CDR3 size: 15 residues. Deletions cut 5 bases from V and 1 base from J, with 15 bases between. The germline V gene encodes CDR1 SEHNR and CDR2 FQNEAQ (reference sequence). The CDR3 loop is CASSPLPDTSYEQYF. For the CDR3, the DNA is TGTGCCAGCAGCCCCCTCCCGGACACGTCCTACGAGCAGTACTTC.

The genes are TRBV6-1 and TRBJ2-7; possible D gene TRBD2, 5 bases. Between the trimmed V and J ends, which lost 6 bases and 0 bases, there was a span of 15 bases. The germline V gene has CDR1 MNHNS and CDR2 SASEGT. The CDR3 consists of 15 residues. The CDR3 protein is CASSHFGESSYEQYF. In nucleotides, the CDR3 is TGTGCCAGCAGCCACTTCGGGGAGAGCTCCTACGAGCAGTACTTC.

The genes are TRBV5-4 and TRBJ2-7; the D is unclear. The V gene lost 2 bases and the J gene lost 4 bases, with 10 bases spanning the gap. This CDR3 spans 13 amino acids. Per the germline V gene, CDR1 is SGHNT and CDR2 is YYREEE (reference sequence). CDR3 nucleotides: TGTGCCAGCAGCTTTGGCCCGACGTACGAGCAGTACTTC. Protein product: CASSFGPTYEQYF.

The genes are TRBV4-1 and TRBJ1-2; D unresolved. Germline V gene data show CDR1 as MGHRA and CDR2 as YSYEKL. There are 14 residues in the CDR3. Trimming removed 7 bases from V and 4 bases from J, with 16 bases in between. CDR3 DNA: TGCGCCAGCACCTACGAGACGGAAGCCTATGGCTACACCTTC. This translates into CASTYETEAYGYTF.

The chain recombines TRBV6-5 with TRBJ2-1; 12 nucleotides align to TRBD2. Germline V gene lookup returns CDR1 MNHEY and CDR2 SVGAGI. V shed 2 bases and J 4 bases; nucleotides not matched to a gene: 3. The CDR3 extends over 16 amino acids. This CDR3 is CASSYPGLAGYNEQFF. CDR3 nucleotide sequence: TGTGCCAGCAGTTACCCAGGACTAGCGGGGTACAATGAGCAGTTCTTC.